The T cell receptor (beta chain) under discussion was sequenced for a study of beta chain features in type 1 diabetes. TCRB transcripts that were expressed got sequenced, as all of the isolated RNA had been reverse transcribed. TCRdb's copy holds only in-frame clones and misses some; the assay was immunoSEQ multiplex PCR. This sample yields 350,000 to 450,000 clones, of which over 11% are seen a single time; under 0.04% belongs to the top ten. The CDR3 extends over 12 amino acids. Germline CDR1 and CDR2: SGDLS and YYNGEE. The germline V and J ends were trimmed by 6 bases and 5 bases, with 9 bases remaining between them.

This sequence was found in a man aged 30-40 years in good health. The material sequenced was naive CD4+ T cells from blood. The genes are TRBV9 and TRBJ2-1, with a possible D match to TRBD1 (6 bases). The CDR3 DNA reads TGTGCCAGCAACAGGGCCGACAATGAGCAGTTCTTC. Protein sequence: CASNRADNEQFF. The variable domain in full, completed from reference TRBV9 and TRBJ2-1, reads DSGVTQTPKHLITATGQRVTLRCSPRSGDLSVYWYQQSLDQGLQFLIQYYNGEERAKGNILERFSAQQFPDLHSELNLSSLELGDSALYFCASNRADNEQFFGPGTRLTVL.